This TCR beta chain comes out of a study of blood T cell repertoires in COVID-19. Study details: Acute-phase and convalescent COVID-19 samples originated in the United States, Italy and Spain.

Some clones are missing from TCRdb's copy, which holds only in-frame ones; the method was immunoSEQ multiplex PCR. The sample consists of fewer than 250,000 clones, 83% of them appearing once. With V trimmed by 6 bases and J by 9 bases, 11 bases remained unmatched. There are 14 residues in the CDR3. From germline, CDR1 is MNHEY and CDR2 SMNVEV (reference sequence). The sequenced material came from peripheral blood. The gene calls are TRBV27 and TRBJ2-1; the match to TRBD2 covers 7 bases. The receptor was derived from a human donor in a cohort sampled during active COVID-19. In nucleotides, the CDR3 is TGTGCCAGCAGGGTGGCGGGAGATAAGAGTGAGCAGTTCTTC. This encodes CASRVAGDKSEQFF.